This record concerns one T cell receptor (beta chain) sequence. The CDR3 has 15 residues. V shed 1 base, J shed 3 bases, and the junction held 4 bases outside the gene matches. Germline CDR1 is MGHRA and CDR2 is YSYEKL. The data are from a study of T cells in Graves' hyperthyroidism and ophthalmopathy. The CDR3 regions of TCR beta were amplified from RNA transcripts. The HTBI primer set served for first-round RT-PCR of the TCR CDR3. TCRdb re-called the multiplex PCR reads with MiXCR, one entry per CDR3 protein. The table shows about 840,000 distinct CDR3 sequences, with about two fifths occurring only once.

The chain recombines TRBV4-1 with TRBJ2-5; TRBD1 matches at 8 bases. The sequence derives from a man between 18 and 29 years old with Graves' hyperthyroidism. The sequencing input was blood. The CDR3 DNA reads TGCGCCAGCAGCCAAGCAGGGGGCGCGGAAGAGACCCAGTACTTC. Its translation is CASSQAGGAEETQYF.